The present T cell receptor (beta chain) was sequenced within a study of shared T cell receptors in the human thymus. This CDR3 has 13 residues. The V gene's germline CDR1 is MDHEN and CDR2 SYDVKM. V was shortened by 6 bases and J by 3 bases, with 11 bases between the two germline ends. The table lists this clone with a few counts. Method: immunoSEQ multiplex PCR; TCRdb's copy keeps in-frame clones and lacks some. The table records about 500,000 clones, roughly 74% of them present only once. The data were also submitted as part of a second study, on human thymus T cells. That report adds: Resected material from corrective heart surgery provided the thymus tissue analysed. Apparent skewing of V and J gene usage characterized both thymic and blood repertoires.

Sequenced material: thymocytes. The chain employs TRBV28 and TRBJ2-5; D possibly corresponds to TRBD2 (6 bases). The receptor's source is a boy younger than two with a congenital heart defect. CDR3 in amino acids: CASSRPSEETQYF. The CDR3 nucleotides are TGTGCCAGCAGCCGGCCTAGCGAAGAGACCCAGTACTTC.